This TCR beta chain was sequenced during a study of OX40 agonist ivuxolimab in advanced cancers. Study-level information: Patients received the agonistic anti-OX40 (CD134) antibody ivuxolimab.

Produced via immunoSEQ multiplex PCR; TCRdb's table is partial and in-frame only. The data show tens of thousands of clones, more than 85% seen once. As regards this clone: Its antigen is unidentified.

Germline V gene sequence: CDR1 SGHRS, CDR2 YFSETQ. Trimming left V 0 bases short and J 7 bases short, with 11 bases between. CDR3 length: 13 residues. Study-level findings and limits: Clonal expansion among partial responders at 0.1-3.0 mg/kg ranked near the lowest.

The rearrangement links TRBV5-1 to TRBJ2-7; a weak D match, TRBD2 (6 bases). Sequencing was performed on CD4+ or CD8+ T cells sorted from blood, taken in a trial of the OX40 agonist ivuxolimab. The sequence derives from an adult with an advanced solid tumor such as melanoma, head and neck, liver or kidney cancer. Here the CDR3 reads CASSLVGRGEQYF. The CDR3 DNA sequence: TGCGCCAGCAGCTTGGTAGGCCGGGGGGAGCAGTACTTC.